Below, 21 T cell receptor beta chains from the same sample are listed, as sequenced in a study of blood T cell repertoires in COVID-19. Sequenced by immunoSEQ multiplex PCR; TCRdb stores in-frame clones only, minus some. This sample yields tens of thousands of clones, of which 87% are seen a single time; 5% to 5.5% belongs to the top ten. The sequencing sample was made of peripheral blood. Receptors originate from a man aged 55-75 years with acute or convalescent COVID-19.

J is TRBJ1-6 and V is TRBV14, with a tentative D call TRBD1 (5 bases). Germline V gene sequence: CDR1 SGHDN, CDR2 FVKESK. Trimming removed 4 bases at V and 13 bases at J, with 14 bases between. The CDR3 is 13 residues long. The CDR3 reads CASSRDFSSPLHF. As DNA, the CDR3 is TGTGCCAGCAGCCGGGACTTTAGTTCTCCCCTCCACTTT.

CDR3 amino acids: CATSAPGYEQFF. The CDR3 DNA follows: TGTGCCACCAGCGCACCGGGATATGAGCAGTTCTTC. The chain uses TRBV15 and TRBJ2-1, with a weak D call TRBD2 (5 bases). The germline V gene encodes CDR1 LNHNV and CDR2 YYDKDF (reference sequence). Trimming shortened V by 5 bases and J by 8 bases, and 10 bases separated the two germline ends. This CDR3 spans 12 amino acids.

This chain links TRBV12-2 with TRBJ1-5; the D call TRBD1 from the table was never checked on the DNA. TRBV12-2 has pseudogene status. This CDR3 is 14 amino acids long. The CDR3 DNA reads TGTGCAAGTCGCTATGGACAGGACAATCAGCCCCAGCATTTT. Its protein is CASRYGQDNQPQHF.

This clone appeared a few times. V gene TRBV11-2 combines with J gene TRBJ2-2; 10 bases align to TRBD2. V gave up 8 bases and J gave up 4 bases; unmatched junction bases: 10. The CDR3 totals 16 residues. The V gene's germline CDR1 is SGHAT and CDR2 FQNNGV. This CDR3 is CASRPSGGRGTGELFF. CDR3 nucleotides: TGTGCCAGCCGGCCTAGCGGGGGCCGCGGCACCGGGGAGCTGTTTTTT.

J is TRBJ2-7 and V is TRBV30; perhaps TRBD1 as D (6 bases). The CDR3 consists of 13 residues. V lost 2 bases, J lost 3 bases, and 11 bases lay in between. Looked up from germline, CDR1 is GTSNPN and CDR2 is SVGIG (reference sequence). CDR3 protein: CAWSSTGHYEQYF. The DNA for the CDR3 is TGTGCCTGGAGTTCGACAGGACACTACGAGCAGTACTTC.

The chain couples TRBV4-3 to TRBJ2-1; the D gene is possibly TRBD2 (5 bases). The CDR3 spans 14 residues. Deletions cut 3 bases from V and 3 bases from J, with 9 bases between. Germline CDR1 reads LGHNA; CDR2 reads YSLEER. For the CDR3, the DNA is TGCGCCAGCAGCCAGGTAGCGCACTACAATGAGCAGTTCTTC. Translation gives CASSQVAHYNEQFF.

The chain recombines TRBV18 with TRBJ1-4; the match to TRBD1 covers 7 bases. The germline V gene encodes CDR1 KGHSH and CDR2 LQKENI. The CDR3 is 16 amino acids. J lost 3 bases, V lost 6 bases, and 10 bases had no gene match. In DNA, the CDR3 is TGTGCCAGCTCTTGGGAACGACAGGGTGCTAATGAAAAACTGTTTTTT. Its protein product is CASSWERQGANEKLFF.

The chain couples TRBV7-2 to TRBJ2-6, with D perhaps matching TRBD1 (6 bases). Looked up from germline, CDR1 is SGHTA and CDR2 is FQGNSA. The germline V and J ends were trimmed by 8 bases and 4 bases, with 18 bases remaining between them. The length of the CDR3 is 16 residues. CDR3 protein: CASSSITGKGANVLTF. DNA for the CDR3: TGTGCCAGCTCCAGCATCACAGGGAAGGGGGCCAACGTCCTGACTTTC.

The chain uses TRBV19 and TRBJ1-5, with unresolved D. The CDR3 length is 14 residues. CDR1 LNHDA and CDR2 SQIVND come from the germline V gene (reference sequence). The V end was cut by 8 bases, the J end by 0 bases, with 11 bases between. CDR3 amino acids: CASATHSSNQPQHF. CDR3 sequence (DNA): TGTGCCAGTGCAACCCACAGTAGCAATCAGCCCCAGCATTTT.

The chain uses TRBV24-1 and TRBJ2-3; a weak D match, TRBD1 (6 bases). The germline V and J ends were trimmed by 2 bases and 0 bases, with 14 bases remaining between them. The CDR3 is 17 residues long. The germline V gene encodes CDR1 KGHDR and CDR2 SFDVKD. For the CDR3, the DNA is TGTGCCACCAGTGATTCCGGAACAGGGATTAGCACAGATACGCAGTATTTT. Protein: CATSDSGTGISTDTQYF.

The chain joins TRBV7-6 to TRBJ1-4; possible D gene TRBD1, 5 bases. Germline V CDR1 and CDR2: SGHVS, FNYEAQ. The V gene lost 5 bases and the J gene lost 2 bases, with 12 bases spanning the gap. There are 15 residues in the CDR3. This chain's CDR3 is CASSPLGGTNEKLFF. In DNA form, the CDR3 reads TGTGCCAGCAGCCCCTTGGGGGGGACTAATGAAAAACTGTTTTTT.

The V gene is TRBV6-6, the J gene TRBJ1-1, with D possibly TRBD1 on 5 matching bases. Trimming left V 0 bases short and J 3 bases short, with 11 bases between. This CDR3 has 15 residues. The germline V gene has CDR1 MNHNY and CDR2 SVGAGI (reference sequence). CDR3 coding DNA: TGTGCCAGCAGTTACTCGGCGGGGGTGGACACTGAAGCTTTCTTT. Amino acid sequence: CASSYSAGVDTEAFF.

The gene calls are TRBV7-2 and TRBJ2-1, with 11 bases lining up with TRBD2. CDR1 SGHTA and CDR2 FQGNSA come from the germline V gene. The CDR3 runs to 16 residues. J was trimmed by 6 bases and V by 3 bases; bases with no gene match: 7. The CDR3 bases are TGTGCCAGCAGCTTCTTTAGCGGGGGGGCCCGCAATGAGCAGTTCTTC. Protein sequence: CASSFFSGGARNEQFF. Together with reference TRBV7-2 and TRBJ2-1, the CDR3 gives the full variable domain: GAGVSQSPSNKVTEKGKDVELRCDPISGHTALYWYRQSLGQGLEFLIYFQGNSAPDKSGLPSDRFSAERTGGSVSTLTIQRTQQEDSAVYLCASSFFSGGARNEQFFGPGTRLTVL.

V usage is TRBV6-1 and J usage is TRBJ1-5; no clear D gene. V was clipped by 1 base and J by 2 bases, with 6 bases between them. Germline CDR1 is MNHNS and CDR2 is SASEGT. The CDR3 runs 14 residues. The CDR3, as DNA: TGTGCCAGCAGTGAAGGCCGCGGCAATCAGCCCCAGCATTTT. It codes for CASSEGRGNQPQHF.

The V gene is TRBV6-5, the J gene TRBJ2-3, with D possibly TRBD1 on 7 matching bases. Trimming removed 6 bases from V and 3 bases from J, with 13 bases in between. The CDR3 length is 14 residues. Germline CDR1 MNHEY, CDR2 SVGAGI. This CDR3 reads CASRRQGGTDTQYF. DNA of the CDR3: TGTGCCAGCAGGAGACAGGGAGGTACAGATACGCAGTATTTT.

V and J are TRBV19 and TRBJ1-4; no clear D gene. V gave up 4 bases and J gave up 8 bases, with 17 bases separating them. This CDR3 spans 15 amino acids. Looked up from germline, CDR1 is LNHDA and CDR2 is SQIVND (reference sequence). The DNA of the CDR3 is TGTGCCAGTAGTACGGGCGTGGGAGGCGCGGAAAAACTGTTTTTT. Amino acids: CASSTGVGGAEKLFF.

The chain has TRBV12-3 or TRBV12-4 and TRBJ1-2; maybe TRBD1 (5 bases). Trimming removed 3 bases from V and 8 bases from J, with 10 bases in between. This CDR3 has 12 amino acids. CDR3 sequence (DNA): TGTGCCAGCAGTTTCTCAGGGTACGGCTACACCTTC. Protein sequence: CASSFSGYGYTF.

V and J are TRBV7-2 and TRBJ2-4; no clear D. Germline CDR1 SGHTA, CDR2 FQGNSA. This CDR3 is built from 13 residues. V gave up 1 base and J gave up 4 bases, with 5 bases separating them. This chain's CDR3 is CASSLVQKNIQYF. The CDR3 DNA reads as TGTGCCAGCAGCTTAGTGCAGAAAAACATTCAGTACTTC.

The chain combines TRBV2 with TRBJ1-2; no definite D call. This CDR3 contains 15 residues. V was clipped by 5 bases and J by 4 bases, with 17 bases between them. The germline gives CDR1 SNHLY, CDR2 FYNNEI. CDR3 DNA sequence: TGTGCCAGCAGTCCGGGTGCCAGTCGTAGCTATGGCTACACCTTC. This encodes CASSPGASRSYGYTF.

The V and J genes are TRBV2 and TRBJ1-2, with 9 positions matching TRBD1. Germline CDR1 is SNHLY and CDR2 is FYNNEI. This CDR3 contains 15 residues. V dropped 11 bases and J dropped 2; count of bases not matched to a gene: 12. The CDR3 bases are TGTGCCGCCCGGGCGGGACAGGGAGGAAACTATGGCTACACCTTC. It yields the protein CAARAGQGGNYGYTF.

CDR3 in DNA: TGTGCCAGCAGCCGTGGCACAGCGAACACTGAAGCTTTCTTT. Translating gives CASSRGTANTEAFF. This chain connects TRBV7-8 to TRBJ1-1, with D hard to call. Germline V gene sequence: CDR1 SGHVS, CDR2 FQNEAQ. Trimming shortened V by 5 bases and J by 1 base, and 11 bases separated the two germline ends. This CDR3 contains 14 residues.